The T cell receptor beta chain under discussion was sequenced for a study of shared clonotypes between healthy human individuals. This CDR3 is built from 16 residues. CDR1 is LNHDA and CDR2 is SQIVND in the germline V gene (reference sequence). With 4 bases clipped from V and 0 bases from J, the junction kept 3 bases outside the gene matches. Donors were healthy HIV-negative adults without recent acute infections or vaccinations. The authors distributed each subset's genomic DNA evenly over several immunoSEQ plates. Profiled with immunoSEQ multiplex PCR; TCRdb holds only in-frame clones, not every one. The sample yields around 1.4 million clones, approximately 98.5% seen once.

V and J are TRBV19 and TRBJ2-3, with 11 nucleotides matching TRBD2. Sequenced sample: naive CD4+ T cells sorted from blood. Regarding subset: CD45RA+ positively selected. The origin of this receptor is a man younger than 40 in good health. The CDR3 sequence is CASSKTSGISTDTQYF. The CDR3 DNA follows: TGTGCCAGTAGTAAGACTAGCGGGATTAGCACAGATACGCAGTATTTT.